This paragraph reports one T cell receptor (beta chain). Primers targeting TRAV and TRBV primed first-strand cDNA, covering alpha and beta chains. The authors amplified TCRs for around 20 PCR cycles with a constant-region primer and a V-primer adapter. TCRdb re-derived calls from the reads in MiXCR, one entry per CDR3 protein. Of tens of thousands of distinct CDR3 sequences listed, approximately 25% are singletons. The data derive from a study of low-dose radiotherapy and immunotherapy resistance in tumors. Looking at the study overall: The schedule for Cohort 2 used 1 Gy per fraction every two weeks, which added up to 13 Gy over 26 weeks. Given every two weeks, intravenous cyclophosphamide 200 mg/m2 preceded radiation and immunotherapy by one day.

Sample time point: before trial treatment. CDR1 and CDR2 (germline): SQVTM, ANQGSEA. V lost 4 bases and J lost 7, with 10 bases in between. The CDR3 contains 12 residues. The specimen was PBMCs, collected before treatment. The sequence was collected from a male donor with prostate cancer. The J gene is TRBJ1-4, the V gene TRBV29-1, with TRBD1 as a possible D gene (6 bases). Written as DNA, the CDR3 is TGCAGCGTTGTCGTGGGGGCTGAAAAACTGTTTTTT. Translating it yields CSVVVGAEKLFF.